The present T cell receptor (beta chain) was sequenced within a study of T-cell reconstitution after alpha-beta-depleted transplantation in children. The CDR3 totals 18 residues. Germline trimming cut 6 bases from V and 2 bases from J; bases unmatched to any gene: 14. Unique molecular identifiers were incorporated into the prepared TCRbeta library. MiXCR, applied by TCRdb to the PCR reads, yields one record per CDR3 protein. This sample yields under 750,000 distinct CDR3 sequences, of which under 25% are seen a single time; about 14% belongs to the top ten. This clonotype was recorded a few times. The TCR comes from a boy younger than two who had a stem cell transplant for acute myeloid leukemia, so the T cells may come from the graft donor. The material was PBMCs, mostly from graft donor cells, obtained 360 days after TCRalphabeta/CD19-depleted stem cell transplant. The genes are TRBV12-3 or TRBV12-4 and TRBJ1-4, with 8 bases fitting TRBD1. The CDR3 reads CASSEDPRTGNTNEKLFF. DNA for the CDR3: TGTGCCAGCAGCGAGGACCCGAGGACAGGGAATACTAATGAAAAACTGTTTTTT.